This TCR beta chain was captured by sequencing in a study of glioma-infiltrating T cells. Trimming removed 0 bases from V and 4 bases from J, with 14 bases in between. Germline lookup yields CDR1 MNHEY and CDR2 SVGAGI. The CDR3 sequence is 16 residues long. Amplification of TCR alpha and beta CDR3 regions from RNA used iRepertoire nested multiplex PCR. In TCRdb, the multiplex PCR reads were re-called with MiXCR into one record per CDR3 protein. This repertoire shows more than 300,000 distinct CDR3 sequences, roughly 41% found once; its top ten account for 12%. The specimen was glioma tissue, nonneoplastic brain tissue, or PBMCs (not recorded which). The receptor was isolated from a human donor with low-grade glioma or glioblastoma, undergoing nonglioma brain surgery, or in good health (not recorded which). The J gene is TRBJ2-3, the V gene TRBV6-5; D not resolved. CDR3 sequence reads: CASSYSPGCEADTQYF. CDR3 DNA sequence: TGTGCCAGCAGTTACTCGCCCGGGTGTGAGGCAGATACGCAGTATTTT.